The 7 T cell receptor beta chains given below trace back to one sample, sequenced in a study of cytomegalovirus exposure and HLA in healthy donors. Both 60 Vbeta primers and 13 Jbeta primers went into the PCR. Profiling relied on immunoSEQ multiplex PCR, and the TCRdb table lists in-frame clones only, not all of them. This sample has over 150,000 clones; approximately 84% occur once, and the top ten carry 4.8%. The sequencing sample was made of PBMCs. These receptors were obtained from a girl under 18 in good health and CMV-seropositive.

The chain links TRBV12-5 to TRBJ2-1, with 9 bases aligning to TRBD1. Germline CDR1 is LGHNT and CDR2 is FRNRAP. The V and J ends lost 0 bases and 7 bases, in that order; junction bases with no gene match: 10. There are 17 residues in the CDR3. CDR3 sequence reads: CASGLVLTGGLRNEQFF. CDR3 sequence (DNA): TGTGCTAGTGGTTTGGTCTTGACAGGGGGGTTGAGGAATGAGCAGTTCTTC.

This chain's CDR3 is CASSASGGDTEAFF. In DNA, the CDR3 is TGTGCCAGCAGCGCCTCCGGGGGGGACACTGAAGCTTTCTTT. J is TRBJ1-1 and V is TRBV9; possible D gene TRBD1, 5 bases. This CDR3 has 14 residues. Trimming shortened V by 3 bases and J by 3 bases, and 12 bases separated the two germline ends. Germline CDR1 SGDLS, CDR2 YYNGEE.

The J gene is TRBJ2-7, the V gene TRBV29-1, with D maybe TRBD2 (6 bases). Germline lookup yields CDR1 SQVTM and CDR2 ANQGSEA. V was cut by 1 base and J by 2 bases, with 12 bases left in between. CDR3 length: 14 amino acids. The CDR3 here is CSVEVSGSTYEQYF. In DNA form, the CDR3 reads TGCAGCGTTGAAGTGAGCGGGTCAACCTACGAGCAGTACTTC.

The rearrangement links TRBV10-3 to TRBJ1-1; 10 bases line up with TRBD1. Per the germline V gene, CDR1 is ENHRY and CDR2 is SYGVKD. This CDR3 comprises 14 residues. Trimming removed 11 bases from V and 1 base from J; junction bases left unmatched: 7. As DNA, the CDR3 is TGTGCCGTCCGGGACAGGGGCACGAACACTGAAGCTTTCTTT. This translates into CAVRDRGTNTEAFF.

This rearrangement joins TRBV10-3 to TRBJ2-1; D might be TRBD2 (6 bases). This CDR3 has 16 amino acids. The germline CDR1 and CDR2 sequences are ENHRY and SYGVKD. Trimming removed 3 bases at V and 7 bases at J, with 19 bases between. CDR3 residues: CAISESGLGVPNEQFF. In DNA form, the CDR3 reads TGTGCCATCAGTGAATCGGGACTCGGGGTCCCGAATGAGCAGTTCTTC.

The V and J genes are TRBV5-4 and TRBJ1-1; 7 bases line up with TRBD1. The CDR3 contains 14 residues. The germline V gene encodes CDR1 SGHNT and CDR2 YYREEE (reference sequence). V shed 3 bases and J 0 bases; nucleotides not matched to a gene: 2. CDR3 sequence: CASSSGQVNTEAFF. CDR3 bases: TGTGCCAGCAGCTCAGGACAGGTGAACACTGAAGCTTTCTTT.

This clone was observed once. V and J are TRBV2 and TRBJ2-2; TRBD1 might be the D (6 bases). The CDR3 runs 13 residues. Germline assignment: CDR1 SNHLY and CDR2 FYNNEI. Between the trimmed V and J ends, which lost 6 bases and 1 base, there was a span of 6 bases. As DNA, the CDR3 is TGTGCCAGCAGGACAGGGAACACCGGGGAGCTGTTTTTT. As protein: CASRTGNTGELFF.